This TCR beta chain is drawn from a study of spatial heterogeneity in lung cancer. General study findings and limits: Higher tumor mutation counts went along with higher counts of expanded intratumoral alpha and beta TCRs.

In TCRdb, the 5' RACE reads were re-called with MiXCR into one record per CDR3 protein. The top ten clones hold less than 25% of a sample with 100,000 or so distinct CDR3 sequences, approximately 4.4% of them seen once. Time point in this sample: sample taken at primary tumor resection. This clonotype was observed many times. Its antigen is unknown. The V gene's germline CDR1 is MDHEN and CDR2 SYDVKM. The CDR3 contains 14 residues. V lost 3 bases to trimming and J lost 2 bases, with 11 bases between them. The chain combines TRBV28 with TRBJ2-7; D is ambiguous. The input for sequencing was lung tumor tissue, taken at surgery. The clonotype originates from a male donor with early-stage non-small cell lung cancer. DNA of the CDR3: TGTGCCAGCAGTTTCAAGCCGCTTACCTACGAGCAGTACTTC. Translated, it gives CASSFKPLTYEQYF.